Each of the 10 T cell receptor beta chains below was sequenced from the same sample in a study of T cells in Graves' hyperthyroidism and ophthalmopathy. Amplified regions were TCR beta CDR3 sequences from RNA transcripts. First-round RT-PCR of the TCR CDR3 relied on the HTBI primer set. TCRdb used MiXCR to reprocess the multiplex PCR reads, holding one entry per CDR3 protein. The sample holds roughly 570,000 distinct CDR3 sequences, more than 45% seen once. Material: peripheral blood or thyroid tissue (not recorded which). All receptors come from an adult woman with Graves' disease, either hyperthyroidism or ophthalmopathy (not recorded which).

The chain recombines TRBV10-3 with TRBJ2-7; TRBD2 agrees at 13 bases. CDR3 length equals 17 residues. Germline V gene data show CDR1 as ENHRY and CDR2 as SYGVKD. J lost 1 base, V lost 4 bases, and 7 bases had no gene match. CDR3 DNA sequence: TGTGCCATCAGTGGGACTAGCGGGAGAGGGGTATCCTACGAGCAGTACTTC. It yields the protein CAISGTSGRGVSYEQYF.

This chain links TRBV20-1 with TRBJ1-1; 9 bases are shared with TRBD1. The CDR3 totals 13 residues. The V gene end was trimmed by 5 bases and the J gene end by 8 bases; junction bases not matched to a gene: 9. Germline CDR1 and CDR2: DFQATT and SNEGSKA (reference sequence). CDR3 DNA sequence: TGCAGTGCTGGCTCCTCCGGGACAGGGGAAGCTTTCTTT. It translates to CSAGSSGTGEAFF.

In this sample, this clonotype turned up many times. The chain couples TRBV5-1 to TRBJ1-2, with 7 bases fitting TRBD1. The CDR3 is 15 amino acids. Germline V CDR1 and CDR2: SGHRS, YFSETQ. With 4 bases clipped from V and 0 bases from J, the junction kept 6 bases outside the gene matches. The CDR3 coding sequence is TGCGCCAGCAGCCCGGGACAGTTTACTAACTATGGCTACACCTTC. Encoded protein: CASSPGQFTNYGYTF.

CDR3 DNA sequence: TGTGCCAGTACCCCCCTCGGACACAGGAACACTGAAGCTTTCTTT. Translated: CASTPLGHRNTEAFF. V usage is TRBV19 and J usage is TRBJ1-1, with D possibly matching TRBD1 (5 bases). V gave up 7 bases and J gave up 1 base, with 16 bases separating them. The germline gives CDR1 LNHDA, CDR2 SQIVND (reference sequence). CDR3 size: 15 residues.

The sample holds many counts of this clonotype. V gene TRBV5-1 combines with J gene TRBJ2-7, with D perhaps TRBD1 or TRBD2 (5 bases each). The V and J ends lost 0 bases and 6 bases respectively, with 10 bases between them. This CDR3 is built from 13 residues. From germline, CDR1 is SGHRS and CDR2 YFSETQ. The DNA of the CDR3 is TGCGCCAGCAGCTTGGTGGCAGGGAGCGAGCAGTACTTC. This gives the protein CASSLVAGSEQYF.

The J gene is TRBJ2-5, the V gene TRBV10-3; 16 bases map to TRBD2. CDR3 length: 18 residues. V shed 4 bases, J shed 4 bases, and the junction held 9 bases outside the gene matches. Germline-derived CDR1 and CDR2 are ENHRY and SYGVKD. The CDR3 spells CAISAPGLAGGPAETQYF. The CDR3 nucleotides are TGTGCCATCAGTGCGCCGGGACTAGCGGGAGGGCCAGCAGAGACCCAGTACTTC.

CDR3 in DNA: TGTGCCAGCAGCCAAGGAGGACAGGCCCCGAACACTGAAGCTTTCTTT. Translating it yields CASSQGGQAPNTEAFF. V usage is TRBV3-1 and J usage is TRBJ1-1, with 7 bases that match TRBD1. The germline V gene encodes CDR1 LGHDT and CDR2 YNNKEL (reference sequence). After removal of 1 base from V and 1 base from J, the junction contained 6 bases not matched to a gene. The CDR3 runs to 16 residues.

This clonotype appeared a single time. This CDR3 is CASRTGAQPQHF. For the CDR3, the DNA is TGTGCCAGCAGAACAGGGGCCCAGCCCCAGCATTTT. The chain recombines TRBV12-3 or TRBV12-4 with TRBJ1-5; 7 nucleotides agree with TRBD1. The CDR3 consists of 12 residues. The junction had 3 bases not matched to a gene; V was cut back by 6 bases and J by 7 bases.

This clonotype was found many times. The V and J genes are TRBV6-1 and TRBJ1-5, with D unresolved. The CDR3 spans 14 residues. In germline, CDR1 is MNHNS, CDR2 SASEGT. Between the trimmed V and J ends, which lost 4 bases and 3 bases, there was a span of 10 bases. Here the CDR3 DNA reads TGTGCCAGCAGTGCCGGGAACCTCAATCAGCCCCAGCATTTT. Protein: CASSAGNLNQPQHF.

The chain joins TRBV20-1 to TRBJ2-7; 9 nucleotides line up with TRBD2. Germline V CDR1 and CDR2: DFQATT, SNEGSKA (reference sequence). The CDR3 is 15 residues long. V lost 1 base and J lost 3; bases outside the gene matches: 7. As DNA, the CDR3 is TGCAGTGCTAGAGGGACAGCGGGGGGTTTCTACGAGCAGTACTTC. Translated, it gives CSARGTAGGFYEQYF.